Each of the 12 T cell receptor beta chains below was sequenced from the same sample in a study of T cell repertoires in cytomegalovirus infection. Using its own MiXCR run on the reads, TCRdb lists one record per CDR3 protein. Of 150,000 to 200,000 distinct CDR3 sequences in the sample, more than 15% are singletons; the top ten hold around 20%. Sequences were obtained from CD8+ T cells from PBMCs. Receptor source: a human donor in good health (CMV status not recorded). Some clones in this sample may be carry-over from other donors' samples.

The chain uses TRBV5-1 and TRBJ1-1, with 7 bases fitting TRBD1. Per the germline V gene, CDR1 is SGHRS and CDR2 is YFSETQ. The CDR3 has 15 residues. Trimming cost V 0 bases and J 0 bases; bases outside gene matches: 2. This CDR3 is CASSLDRGVNTEAFF. DNA for the CDR3: TGCGCCAGCAGCTTGGACAGGGGTGTGAACACTGAAGCTTTCTTT.

This clonotype was counted a few times. The chain couples TRBV6-5 to TRBJ2-1; TRBD1 might be the D (8 bases). This CDR3 contains 15 residues. Germline assignment: CDR1 MNHEY and CDR2 SVGAGI. V was pared by 10 bases and J by 3 bases, with 19 bases between. The CDR3 region has the DNA TGTGCCAACACCCAGGGGGGGACAGGCTACAATGAGCAGTTCTTC. Protein sequence: CANTQGGTGYNEQFF.

This clonotype was counted only a few times. The chain has TRBV11-2 and TRBJ2-5; TRBD1 aligns across 8 bases. After removal of 5 bases from V and 3 bases from J, the junction contained 11 bases not matched to a gene. The germline gives CDR1 SGHAT, CDR2 FQNNGV. This CDR3 is 16 amino acids long. CDR3 loop: CASSLYPLDREETQYF. DNA for the CDR3: TGTGCCAGCAGCCTATACCCTCTGGACAGGGAAGAGACCCAGTACTTC.

This clonotype was seen only a few times. The chain uses TRBV12-3 or TRBV12-4 and TRBJ1-5; 8 nucleotides line up with TRBD1. Germline trimming cut 6 bases from V and 6 bases from J; bases unmatched to any gene: 7. CDR3 size: 14 residues. CDR3 nucleotides: TGTGCCAGCAGGCCAGGGGGCCTCGGTCAGCCCCAGCATTTT. It codes for CASRPGGLGQPQHF.

The chain carries TRBV6-2 or TRBV6-3 and TRBJ2-7; D may be TRBD1 or TRBD2 (5 bases each). The germline V and J ends were trimmed by 3 bases and 3 bases, with 12 bases remaining between them. CDR3 length: 14 residues. Germline V CDR1 and CDR2: MNHEY, SVGEGT. CDR3 bases: TGTGCCAGCAGTTATATTAAGGGGAGCTACGAGCAGTACTTC. It specifies CASSYIKGSYEQYF.

This chain uses TRBV6-2 or TRBV6-3 with TRBJ2-1; 10 nucleotides line up with TRBD2. The CDR3 has 16 residues. V lost 2 bases and J lost 4; bases outside the gene matches: 5. Germline CDR1 and CDR2: MNHEY and SVGEGT. The CDR3 nucleotides are TGTGCCAGCAGTTACCCCCTAGCGGGAGTGTACAATGAGCAGTTCTTC. Its translation is CASSYPLAGVYNEQFF.

This clonotype was detected a few times. V usage is TRBV3-1 and J usage is TRBJ2-5; 8 bases line up with TRBD2. Trimming at V came to 0 bases and at J to 7 bases, leaving 4 bases not matched to a gene. In germline, CDR1 is LGHDT, CDR2 YNNKEL (reference sequence). CDR3 size: 14 residues. The CDR3 here is CASSQEGRGGTQYF. Written as DNA, the CDR3 is TGTGCCAGCAGCCAAGAAGGACGGGGGGGGACCCAGTACTTC.

This clonotype was seen only a few times. V usage is TRBV20-1 and J usage is TRBJ2-7; no firm D call. Germline CDR1 reads DFQATT; CDR2 reads SNEGSKA (reference sequence). The germline V and J ends were trimmed by 4 bases and 2 bases, with 0 bases remaining between them. The CDR3 consists of 9 residues. The CDR3 sequence: CSATYEQYF. As DNA, the CDR3 is TGCAGTGCTACCTACGAGCAGTACTTC.

This clonotype was picked up many times. Germline is not matched at one junction end, which may reflect a read error. This chain links TRBV19 with TRBJ1-1; no clear D. The CDR3 contains 16 residues. Germline CDR1 reads LNHDA; CDR2 reads SQIVND (reference sequence). The CDR3 DNA follows: TGTGCCAGGAGTACCAAGGCACAGAGAATGAACACTGAAGCTTTCTTT. It codes for CARSTKAQRMNTEAFF.

J is TRBJ2-1 and V is TRBV7-2, with D hard to call. V was trimmed by 1 base and J by 8 bases, leaving 9 bases between them. Looked up from germline, CDR1 is SGHTA and CDR2 is FQGNSA. This CDR3 contains 13 residues. CDR3 in DNA: TGTGCCAGCAGCTTAGTTGCCAGCCATGAGCAGTTCTTC. This gives the protein CASSLVASHEQFF.

This chain connects TRBV9 to TRBJ2-7; D call uncertain. V lost 0 bases and J lost 0, with 4 bases in between. Germline V gene lookup returns CDR1 SGDLS and CDR2 YYNGEE. The CDR3 has 13 residues. Here the CDR3 reads CASSVGLSYEQYF. The DNA of the CDR3 is TGTGCCAGCAGCGTAGGACTCTCCTACGAGCAGTACTTC. Full variable domain (rest looked up from reference TRBV9 and TRBJ2-7): DSGVTQTPKHLITATGQRVTLRCSPRSGDLSVYWYQQSLDQGLQFLIQYYNGEERAKGNILERFSAQQFPDLHSELNLSSLELGDSALYFCASSVGLSYEQYFGPGTRLTVT.

The chain joins TRBV19 to TRBJ2-7, with 7 bases matching TRBD1. V was pared by 7 bases and J by 7 bases, with 13 bases of the junction left unmatched. Germline-derived CDR1 and CDR2 are LNHDA and SQIVND (reference sequence). The CDR3 consists of 14 residues. CDR3 sequence (DNA): TGTGCCAGTACCCTCGGACAGGATCAAGGGGAGCAGTACTTC. Translating gives CASTLGQDQGEQYF.